This note documents a single TCR beta chain sequence. Produced via immunoSEQ multiplex PCR; TCRdb's table is partial and in-frame only. The table shows under 250,000 clones, with around 90% occurring only once. This entry is derived from a study of blood T cell repertoires in COVID-19. Germline V gene data show CDR1 as SNHLY and CDR2 as FYNNEI. CDR3 size: 15 residues. V was trimmed by 3 bases and J by 0 bases, leaving 11 bases between them. This sequence was found in a man younger than 40 with COVID-19, enrolled during active disease. Material for sequencing was peripheral blood. The V call is TRBV2, the J call TRBJ1-1; D might be TRBD1 (5 bases). The CDR3 sequence: CASSEETEMNTEAFF. The CDR3 coding sequence is TGTGCCAGCAGTGAGGAGACAGAGATGAACACTGAAGCTTTCTTT.